These 32 T cell receptor beta chains were all obtained from the same sample, sequenced in a study of blood T cell repertoires in COVID-19. TCRdb's copy holds only in-frame clones and misses some; the assay was immunoSEQ multiplex PCR. The table has about 120,000 clones, around 87% seen once. Sequencing input: peripheral blood. The receptors were sampled from a woman in her 70s with acute or convalescent COVID-19.

Only one count was recorded for this clone. The J gene is TRBJ1-3, the V gene TRBV3-1 (or the pseudogene TRBV3-2), with 10 positions matching TRBD1. CDR1 LGHDT and CDR2 YNNKEL come from the germline V gene (reference sequence). With 7 bases clipped from V and 2 bases from J, the junction kept 5 bases outside the gene matches. The CDR3 contains 15 residues. CDR3 loop: CASTPTGGAGNTIYF. The CDR3 DNA is TGTGCCAGCACCCCGACAGGGGGCGCTGGAAACACCATATATTTT.

CDR3 in DNA: TGTGCTAGTGGCAACGGGGGGTCCTACGAGCAGTACTTC. Amino acids: CASGNGGSYEQYF. The chain combines TRBV12-5 with TRBJ2-7; TRBD2 aligns across 7 bases. The CDR3 sequence is 13 residues long. J was trimmed by 1 base and V by 6 bases; bases with no gene match: 3. The germline CDR1 and CDR2 sequences are LGHNT and FRNRAP.

The V call is TRBV5-1, the J call TRBJ1-4; 7 bases agree with TRBD1. This CDR3 has 16 residues. Losses at the gene ends were 6 bases for V and 0 bases for J; bases not matched to a gene: 8. Germline loops: CDR1 SGHRS, CDR2 YFSETQ. In DNA form, the CDR3 reads TGCGCCAGCAAGGAGGGGGCAGGGACAACTAATGAAAAACTGTTTTTT. The encoded protein is CASKEGAGTTNEKLFF.

A few counts support this clone. The rearrangement uses TRBV5-6 and TRBJ2-7, with D possibly matching TRBD2 (6 bases). Germline CDR1 reads SGHDT; CDR2 reads YYEEEE. The CDR3 runs 17 residues. Trimming removed 3 bases from V and 1 base from J, with 20 bases in between. Written as DNA, the CDR3 is TGTGCCAGCAGCTCACTGGAGGCACGGGACTTATCCTACGAGCAGTACTTC. Its translation is CASSSLEARDLSYEQYF. Full variable domain (rest looked up from reference TRBV5-6 and TRBJ2-7): DAGVTQSPTHLIKTRGQQVTLRCSPKSGHDTVSWYQQALGQGPQFIFQYYEEEERQRGNFPDRFSGHQFPNYSSELNVNALLLGDSALYLCASSSLEARDLSYEQYFGPGTRLTVT.

V gene TRBV4-1 combines with J gene TRBJ1-6, with D maybe TRBD1 (6 bases). This CDR3 spans 15 amino acids. The germline CDR1 and CDR2 sequences are MGHRA and YSYEKL. V dropped 8 bases and J dropped 9 bases, with 20 bases sitting between them. CDR3 in amino acids: CASQHDETGISPLHF. The DNA for the CDR3 is TGCGCCAGCCAACACGACGAAACAGGGATTTCACCCCTCCACTTT.

The chain recombines TRBV5-1 with TRBJ1-6; 9 bases are a match to TRBD1. Unmatched junction bases numbered 5, after V lost 4 bases and J lost 6 bases. Germline V gene data show CDR1 as SGHRS and CDR2 as YFSETQ. The CDR3 contains 15 residues. The CDR3 is CASSRTGAGNSPLHF. In DNA, the CDR3 is TGCGCCAGCAGCCGGACAGGGGCCGGTAATTCACCCCTCCACTTT.

The chain couples TRBV6-5 to TRBJ2-5, with a possible D match to TRBD1 (5 bases). CDR3 length: 14 amino acids. The germline V and J ends were trimmed by 0 bases and 2 bases, with 7 bases remaining between them. The germline V gene has CDR1 MNHEY and CDR2 SVGAGI. For the CDR3, the DNA is TGTGCCAGCAGTTACTCGACAGCGCAAGAGACCCAGTACTTC. This codes for CASSYSTAQETQYF.

This clone was picked up one time. The rearrangement links TRBV7-9 to TRBJ2-4; 7 bases line up with TRBD1. The CDR3 extends over 15 amino acids. Germline values: CDR1 SEHNR, CDR2 FQNEAQ (reference sequence). Losses at the gene ends were 5 bases for V and 2 bases for J; bases not matched to a gene: 6. CDR3 in amino acids: CASSPLTGTKNIQYF. The CDR3 nucleotides read TGTGCCAGCAGCCCCTTGACAGGGACCAAAAACATTCAGTACTTC.

This clone was seen a few times. V is TRBV3-1 (or the pseudogene TRBV3-2) and J is TRBJ1-1; no clear D. The CDR3 sequence is 13 residues long. CDR1 and CDR2 from the germline V gene are LGHDT and YNNKEL (reference sequence). With 3 bases removed from V and 6 bases from J, the gap between germline ends came to 11 bases. The CDR3 sequence: CASSQGLESEAFF. The CDR3 DNA follows: TGTGCCAGCAGCCAGGGTCTGGAGTCTGAAGCTTTCTTT.

The sample holds one count of this clone. V usage is TRBV6-5 and J usage is TRBJ2-3; unclear D gene. The V end lost 8 bases, the J end lost 0 bases, and 15 bases lay between the germline ends. The CDR3 has 15 amino acids. Germline lookup yields CDR1 MNHEY and CDR2 SVGAGI. The CDR3 DNA reads as TGTGCCAGCGAACGACTTACAACTAGCACAGATACGCAGTATTTT. This sequence encodes CASERLTTSTDTQYF.

The chain carries TRBV4-2 and TRBJ2-1; 8 bases align to TRBD2. V lost 4 bases, J lost 2 bases, and 10 bases stayed unmatched. Germline loops: CDR1 LGHNA, CDR2 YNFKEQ. This CDR3 has 17 residues. DNA for the CDR3: TGTGCCAGCAGCCCTACACCGGGACTAGAGGCCTACAATGAGCAGTTCTTC. The encoded protein is CASSPTPGLEAYNEQFF.

The CDR3 loop reads CASSTGTGNTEAFF. Here the CDR3 DNA reads TGTGCCAGCAGCACCGGAACAGGGAACACTGAAGCTTTCTTT. This rearrangement joins TRBV3-1 (or the pseudogene TRBV3-2) to TRBJ1-1, with D perhaps TRBD1 (5 bases). CDR3 size: 14 residues. Trimming cost V 5 bases and J 1 base, with 11 bases left between them. The germline V gene encodes CDR1 LGHDT and CDR2 YNNKEL (reference sequence).

The CDR3 DNA sequence: TGTGCCAGTAGTATTCTTCTGTTGGATACGCAGTATTTT. This encodes CASSILLLDTQYF. The chain is built from TRBV19 and TRBJ2-3, with D unresolved. V was clipped by 3 bases and J by 6 bases, with 10 bases between them. Germline loops: CDR1 LNHDA, CDR2 SQIVND (reference sequence). The CDR3 extends over 13 amino acids. Full variable domain (missing parts from reference TRBV19 and TRBJ2-3): DGGITQSPKYLFRKEGQNVTLSCEQNLNHDAMYWYRQDPGQGLRLIYYSQIVNDFQKGDIAEGYSVSREKKESFPLTVTSAQKNPTAFYLCASSILLLDTQYFGPGTRLTVL.

A few counts support this clone. The CDR3 nucleotides are TGCGCCAGCAGCCTAAACATCCGGGACAGGGGGTCTAATTCACCCCTCCACTTT. The encoded protein is CASSLNIRDRGSNSPLHF. This chain uses TRBV5-1 with TRBJ1-6, with 11 bases that match TRBD1. V was pared by 4 bases and J by 6 bases, with 12 bases of the junction left unmatched. The CDR3 has 18 residues. Germline V gives CDR1 SGHRS, CDR2 YFSETQ. Supplemented by reference TRBV5-1 and TRBJ1-6, the full variable domain reads KAGVTQTPRYLIKTRGQQVTLSCSPISGHRSVSWYQQTPGQGLQFLFEYFSETQRNKGNFPGRFSGRQFSNSRSEMNVSTLELGDSALYLCASSLNIRDRGSNSPLHFGNGTRLTVT.

This clone has a handful of counts. The chain is built from TRBV4-1 and TRBJ2-2, with TRBD1 matching over 7 bases. J lost 5 bases, V lost 3 bases, and 3 bases had no gene match. Germline values: CDR1 MGHRA, CDR2 YSYEKL. This CDR3 region has 14 residues. The CDR3 loop reads CASSQTGQTGELFF. CDR3 DNA sequence: TGCGCCAGCAGCCAGACAGGGCAGACCGGGGAGCTGTTTTTT.

The J gene is TRBJ1-2, the V gene TRBV30; D uncertain. CDR1 GTSNPN and CDR2 SVGIG come from the germline V gene (reference sequence). Trimming took 7 bases from V and 3 from J, leaving 18 bases between them. This CDR3 has 14 amino acids. The DNA for the CDR3 is TGTGCCTCAATTAAGAAGGCGCGGCACTATGGCTACACCTTC. Its translation is CASIKKARHYGYTF.

J is TRBJ1-1 and V is TRBV5-1; possible D gene TRBD1, 6 bases. V was pared by 1 base and J by 0 bases, with 10 bases between. Germline lookup yields CDR1 SGHRS and CDR2 YFSETQ. The CDR3 is made up of 15 amino acids. The CDR3 bases are TGCGCCAGCAGCTTGTTGGACAGAGTGAACACTGAAGCTTTCTTT. This sequence encodes CASSLLDRVNTEAFF.

The gene calls are TRBV2 and TRBJ1-3, with 10 positions matching TRBD1. V dropped 4 bases and J dropped 3; count of bases not matched to a gene: 6. CDR1 and CDR2 (germline): SNHLY, FYNNEI. The CDR3 is 16 residues long. Here the CDR3 reads CASSGTGGAYGNTIYF. The CDR3 DNA follows: TGTGCCAGCAGTGGGACAGGGGGAGCTTATGGAAACACCATATATTTT.

The chain is built from TRBV9 and TRBJ2-2, with D maybe TRBD1 (7 bases). Per the germline V gene, CDR1 is SGDLS and CDR2 is YYNGEE. Trimming shortened V by 4 bases and J by 1 base, and 17 bases separated the two germline ends. This CDR3 region has 17 residues. Here the CDR3 reads CASSPTGQGGNTGELFF. In nucleotides, the CDR3 is TGTGCCAGCAGCCCAACCGGGCAGGGGGGGAACACCGGGGAGCTGTTTTTT.

V is TRBV5-8 and J is TRBJ2-5; D uncertain. Germline lookup yields CDR1 SGHTS and CDR2 YDEGEE. The CDR3 consists of 12 residues. V dropped 4 bases and J dropped 6 bases, with 10 bases sitting between them. DNA of the CDR3: TGTGCCAGCAGCACCCGAGTGAAGACCCAGTACTTC. This translates into CASSTRVKTQYF.

This rearrangement joins TRBV7-9 to TRBJ1-1, with D hard to call. The CDR3 covers 12 residues. V was shortened by 5 bases and J by 11 bases, with 15 bases between the two germline ends. Germline V lookup: CDR1 SEHNR, CDR2 FQNEAQ (reference sequence). The CDR3 DNA reads TGTGCCAGCAGCAATTGGAAGGCCGGGGCTTTCTTT. Its protein is CASSNWKAGAFF.

The CDR3 DNA follows: TGCAGCGTTGAGGTCGGGGGGACCAACTACGAGCAGTACTTC. Its translation is CSVEVGGTNYEQYF. This chain links TRBV29-1 with TRBJ2-7; 7 bases fit TRBD2. The CDR3 runs 14 residues. Germline CDR1 and CDR2: SQVTM and ANQGSEA. Losses at the gene ends were 3 bases for V and 3 bases for J; bases not matched to a gene: 8.

This rearrangement joins TRBV5-4 to TRBJ1-4, with a weak D call TRBD1 (5 bases). The CDR3 sequence is 11 residues long. The V end lost 4 bases, the J end lost 8 bases, and 6 bases lay between the germline ends. Germline V lookup: CDR1 SGHNT, CDR2 YYREEE (reference sequence). In DNA, the CDR3 is TGTGCCAGCAGCCAGGGCGAAAAACTGTTTTTT. Translating it yields CASSQGEKLFF.

The chain joins TRBV9 to TRBJ1-3; D possibly corresponds to TRBD1 (5 bases). There are 16 residues in the CDR3. V shed 0 bases and J shed 8 bases, with 18 bases lying between them. CDR1 and CDR2 from the germline V gene are SGDLS and YYNGEE. The CDR3 loop reads CASSVEVPGLGDTIYF. CDR3 in DNA: TGTGCCAGCAGCGTAGAGGTACCTGGCTTAGGGGACACCATATATTTT.

Concerning this clone: The sample carries other DNA sequences with the same CDR3. The chain uses TRBV18 and TRBJ1-1, with 8 bases identical to TRBD1. J gave up 5 bases and V 3 bases, and 2 bases lay outside the gene matches. The germline V gene has CDR1 KGHSH and CDR2 LQKENI. The CDR3 loop spans 13 amino acids. The CDR3 bases are TGTGCCAGCTCACCCGACAGGGGAACTGAAGCTTTCTTT. This gives the protein CASSPDRGTEAFF.

The chain links TRBV5-1 to TRBJ2-7; the match to TRBD1 covers 8 bases. Germline CDR1 SGHRS, CDR2 YFSETQ. V was clipped by 4 bases and J by 3 bases; unmatched bases: 6. The CDR3 loop spans 14 amino acids. Here the CDR3 DNA reads TGCGCCAGCAGCAACGGACAGGGTTTCTACGAGCAGTACTTC. It is translated as CASSNGQGFYEQYF.

V and J are TRBV11-2 and TRBJ1-1, with D maybe TRBD1 (5 bases). V lost 0 bases to trimming and J lost 4 bases, with 12 bases between them. From germline, CDR1 is SGHAT and CDR2 FQNNGV. This CDR3 is built from 15 residues. DNA of the CDR3: TGTGCCAGCAGCTTAGATCTGGGGCTAACCACTGAAGCTTTCTTT. Its protein product is CASSLDLGLTTEAFF.

The chain carries TRBV9 and TRBJ1-2; D is possibly TRBD1 (5 bases). With 2 bases removed from V and 5 bases from J, the gap between germline ends came to 16 bases. CDR3 length: 15 amino acids. The V gene's germline CDR1 is SGDLS and CDR2 YYNGEE. The DNA of the CDR3 is TGTGCCAGCAGCGTTCATTCGGCGGGACCATATGGCTACACCTTC. This gives the protein CASSVHSAGPYGYTF.

Comments on this clone: Compared with germline, one end of the junction differs, possibly owing to a read error. V usage is TRBV19 and J usage is TRBJ1-2; the D gene is possibly TRBD1 (6 bases). CDR1 LNHDA and CDR2 SQIVND come from the germline V gene (reference sequence). The CDR3 length is 16 residues. CDR3 bases: TGTGCCAGTAGTATAGACAGGGGATCCCCGAACTCTGGCTACACCTTC. Protein product: CASSIDRGSPNSGYTF.

With respect to this clone: Other DNA sequences within the sample encode an identical CDR3. The chain recombines TRBV28 with TRBJ1-5; 7 nucleotides match TRBD1. The germline gives CDR1 MDHEN, CDR2 SYDVKM. The CDR3 is 14 residues long. After removal of 5 bases from V and 2 bases from J, the junction contained 3 bases not matched to a gene. The CDR3 bases are TGTGCCAGCAGTACAGGACAGGGCAATCAGCCCCAGCATTTT. Translated, it gives CASSTGQGNQPQHF.

The chain couples TRBV6-6 to TRBJ2-7; TRBD2 is a possible D gene (6 bases). Per the germline V gene, CDR1 is MNHNY and CDR2 is SVGAGI (reference sequence). The CDR3 is 15 amino acids. The V end was cut by 2 bases, the J end by 2 bases, with 13 bases between. Here the CDR3 reads CASSYVGGGTYEQYF. CDR3 DNA: TGTGCCAGCAGTTACGTCGGGGGAGGCACCTACGAGCAGTACTTC.

The gene calls are TRBV25-1 and TRBJ1-2; perhaps TRBD1 as D (6 bases). V was shortened by 3 bases and J by 7 bases, with 18 bases between the two germline ends. The CDR3 loop spans 15 amino acids. Germline V CDR1 and CDR2: MGHDK, SYGVNS. The CDR3 DNA reads as TGTGCCAGCAGTGAGGGAGACAGGTTTCAGGGTGGCTACACCTTC. Amino acids: CASSEGDRFQGGYTF.